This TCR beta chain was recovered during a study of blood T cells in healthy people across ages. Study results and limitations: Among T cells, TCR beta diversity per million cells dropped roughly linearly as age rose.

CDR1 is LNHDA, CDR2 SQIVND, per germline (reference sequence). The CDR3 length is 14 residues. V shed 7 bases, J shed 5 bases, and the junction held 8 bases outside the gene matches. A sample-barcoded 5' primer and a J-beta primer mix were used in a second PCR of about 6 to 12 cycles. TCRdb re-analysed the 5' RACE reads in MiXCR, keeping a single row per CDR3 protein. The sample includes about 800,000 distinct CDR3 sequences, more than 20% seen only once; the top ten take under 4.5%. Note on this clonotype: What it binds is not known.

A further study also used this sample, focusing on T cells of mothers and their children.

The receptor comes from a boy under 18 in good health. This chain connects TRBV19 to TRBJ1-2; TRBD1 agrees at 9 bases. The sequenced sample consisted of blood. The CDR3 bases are TGTGCCAGTATAGGACAGGGGCTTCTTTATGGCTACACCTTC. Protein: CASIGQGLLYGYTF.